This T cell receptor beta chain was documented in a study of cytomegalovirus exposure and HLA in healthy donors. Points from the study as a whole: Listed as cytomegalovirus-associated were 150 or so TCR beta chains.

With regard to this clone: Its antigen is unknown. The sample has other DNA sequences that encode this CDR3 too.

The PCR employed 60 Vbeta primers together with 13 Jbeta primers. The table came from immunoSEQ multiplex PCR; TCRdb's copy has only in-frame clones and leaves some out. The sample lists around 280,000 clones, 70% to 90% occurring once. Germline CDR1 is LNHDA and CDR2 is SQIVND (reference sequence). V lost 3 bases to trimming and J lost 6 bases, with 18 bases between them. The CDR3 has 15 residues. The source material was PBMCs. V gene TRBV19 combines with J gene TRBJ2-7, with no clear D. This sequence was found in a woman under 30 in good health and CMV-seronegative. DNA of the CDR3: TGTGCCAGTAGTATGGGCTCCACCCTGGGCAGCGAGCAGTACTTC. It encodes CASSMGSTLGSEQYF. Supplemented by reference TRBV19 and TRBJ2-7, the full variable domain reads DGGITQSPKYLFRKEGQNVTLSCEQNLNHDAMYWYRQDPGQGLRLIYYSQIVNDFQKGDIAEGYSVSREKKESFPLTVTSAQKNPTAFYLCASSMGSTLGSEQYFGPGTRLTVT.